The 9 T cell receptor beta chains below come from one sample, sequenced in a study of T-cell memory formation after mild COVID-19. MiXCR, applied by TCRdb to the 5' RACE reads, yields one record per CDR3 protein. Of hundreds of thousands of distinct CDR3 sequences in the sample, roughly 15% were seen once. Specimen: PBMCs or a T cell subset sorted from them (not recorded which). These receptors were obtained from a man aged 18 to 35 who had mild COVID-19 (a few samples of this study predate the infection). Cell type and time point are not known.

This clonotype was picked up a small number of times. The gene calls are TRBV7-9 and TRBJ1-2, with D tentatively TRBD1 (6 bases). CDR1 is SEHNR, CDR2 FQNEAQ, per germline (reference sequence). Between the trimmed V and J ends, which lost 5 bases and 4 bases, there was a span of 17 bases. CDR3 length: 15 residues. The DNA for the CDR3 is TGTGCCAGCAGCCGACAGGAAGAAGTCTTCTATGGCTACACCTTC. Translating it yields CASSRQEEVFYGYTF.

CDR3 DNA: TGCGCCAGCAGCCAGGCCTCCTTTCCGGGACAGGGGAACACTGAAGCTTTCTTT. The encoded protein is CASSQASFPGQGNTEAFF. The genes are TRBV4-3 and TRBJ1-1; 9 bases match TRBD1. Germline V gene lookup returns CDR1 LGHNA and CDR2 YSLEER. This CDR3 is built from 18 residues. V gave up 3 bases and J gave up 1 base; unmatched junction bases: 12.

This clonotype was recorded a few times. The CDR3 is CSASAPDDEQFF. The CDR3 DNA sequence: TGCAGTGCTAGTGCGCCTGACGATGAGCAGTTCTTC. The genes are TRBV20-1 and TRBJ2-1; unclear D gene. There are 12 residues in the CDR3. Germline loops: CDR1 DFQATT, CDR2 SNEGSKA (reference sequence). Trimming cost V 3 bases and J 8 bases, with 11 bases left between them.

The J gene is TRBJ2-5, the V gene TRBV7-8, with TRBD1 identical over 8 bases. The CDR3 is 14 residues long. With V trimmed by 6 bases and J by 5 bases, 8 bases remained unmatched. CDR1 is SGHVS and CDR2 is FQNEAQ in the germline V gene. CDR3 in DNA: TGTGCCAGCAGACCAACCAGGGGGCCCGAGACCCAGTACTTC. Translation: CASRPTRGPETQYF.

The J gene is TRBJ2-6, the V gene TRBV5-1; no definite D call. CDR3 length: 16 amino acids. Germline V gives CDR1 SGHRS, CDR2 YFSETQ. V dropped 0 bases and J dropped 2 bases, with 9 bases sitting between them. The CDR3 reads CASSLGGSPGANVLTF. The CDR3 bases are TGCGCCAGCAGCTTGGGAGGATCTCCTGGGGCCAACGTCCTGACTTTC.

This chain joins TRBV2 and TRBJ2-1; tentatively, D is TRBD2 (6 bases). Per the germline V gene, CDR1 is SNHLY and CDR2 is FYNNEI. The V end lost 6 bases, the J end lost 4 bases, and 13 bases lay between the germline ends. The CDR3 length is 14 residues. The CDR3: CASSPEGLYNEQFF. The CDR3 nucleotides read TGTGCCAGCAGCCCGGAGGGTCTTTACAATGAGCAGTTCTTC.

The genes are TRBV5-1 and TRBJ2-3; the match to TRBD1 covers 8 bases. CDR3 size: 16 residues. After removal of 3 bases from V and 4 bases from J, the junction contained 10 bases not matched to a gene. The germline V gene encodes CDR1 SGHRS and CDR2 YFSETQ. The CDR3 sequence is CASSYGGQVPADTQYF. The CDR3 DNA reads as TGCGCCAGCAGCTACGGGGGACAGGTCCCGGCAGATACGCAGTATTTT. The whole variable domain, filled in from reference TRBV5-1 and TRBJ2-3, reads KAGVTQTPRYLIKTRGQQVTLSCSPISGHRSVSWYQQTPGQGLQFLFEYFSETQRNKGNFPGRFSGRQFSNSRSEMNVSTLELGDSALYLCASSYGGQVPADTQYFGPGTRLTVL.

V and J are TRBV10-1 and TRBJ2-7; 13 bases are a match to TRBD2. The CDR3 is made up of 14 amino acids. Germline CDR1 is WNHNN and CDR2 is SYGVQD (reference sequence). The ends lost 6 bases at V and 6 bases at J; junction bases unmatched: 5. CDR3 in amino acids: CASSGTSGDREQYF. In nucleotides, the CDR3 is TGCGCCAGCAGCGGGACTAGCGGGGATCGCGAGCAGTACTTC.

This chain uses TRBV27 with TRBJ2-7; D uncertain. The CDR3 is 13 amino acids. V was clipped by 9 bases and J by 4 bases, with 16 bases between them. Germline values: CDR1 MNHEY, CDR2 SMNVEV (reference sequence). This chain's CDR3 is CARALKEVYEQYV. Here the CDR3 DNA reads TGTGCCAGGGCTCTTAAAGAGGTTTACGAGCAGTACGTC.